Listed below are T cell receptor beta chains from one sample, sequenced in a study of siplizumab effects on memory and regulatory T cells. Clones were read by immunoSEQ multiplex PCR, and TCRdb kept only the in-frame ones, dropping some. The sample holds some 100,000 clones, about 91% seen once. The sequencing input was CD4+ T cells sorted from blood. These receptors all come from a human donor in good health. Some clones in this sample may be carry-over from other donors' samples. CDR3s include the opening cysteine and the closing phenylalanine or tryptophan. D genes are given only for firm matches.

d_gene	v_gene	j_gene	CDR3aa
-	TRBV5-1	TRBJ2-7	CASSSAKQGAYEQYF
-	TRBV7-9	TRBJ2-5	CASTSGPPGTQYF
TRBD1	TRBV28	TRBJ1-2	CASSSTGKGDGYTF
TRBD1	TRBV5-1	TRBJ2-5	CASSSGQGVQETQYF
-	TRBV11-2	TRBJ2-7	CASRREYEQYF
TRBD1	TRBV5-1	TRBJ2-2	CASSLTGTGLYTGELFF
TRBD2	TRBV4-2	TRBJ2-3	CASSKLGGPSTDTQYF
-	TRBV14	TRBJ2-3	CASSQGEWRVLDTQYF
-	TRBV4-1	TRBJ1-2	CASSQDRFGGGYTF
-	TRBV7-2	TRBJ1-5	CASTPGWGGQPQHF
-	TRBV30	TRBJ1-1	CAWSAGTRYTEAFF
-	TRBV28	TRBJ1-2	CASRPDRAGYTF
-	TRBV19	TRBJ2-1	CASSIRSGSSYNEQFF
TRBD2	TRBV29-1	TRBJ2-1	CSAKEREGSEQFF
TRBD1	TRBV11-1	TRBJ2-7	CASSLKQGAYGEQYF
TRBD1	TRBV5-1	TRBJ2-7	CASSRLDPGQGASF
-	TRBV5-8	TRBJ2-5	CASSSPGLQETQYF
-	TRBV5-4	TRBJ2-1	CASSSAGTSGNEQFF
TRBD1	TRBV30	TRBJ1-2	CAWSLGQLVTNYGYTF
-	TRBV5-1	TRBJ1-2	CASSLDAGYGYTF
-	TRBV7-3	TRBJ2-7	CASNSTSRVVGEQYF
TRBD2	TRBV7-9	TRBJ2-2	CASSASRTSGSWSGELFF
TRBD1	TRBV10-3	TRBJ2-7	CAISEGDRGSYEQYF
TRBD1	TRBV10-3	TRBJ1-2	CAISREGQAYGYTF
-	TRBV7-6	-	CASSLTARAHEQYF
TRBD2	TRBV11-2	TRBJ2-5	CASSQRKTSGRETQYF
-	TRBV9	TRBJ2-5	CASSVAGRAETQYF
-	TRBV7-6	TRBJ2-1	CASSSGVGRSNWAYNEQFF
TRBD1	TRBV11-2	TRBJ1-4	CASGGAGGGEKLFF
-	TRBV21-1	TRBJ2-1	CASSIEGDLLDNEQFF
TRBD1	TRBV5-8	TRBJ2-3	CASSVAGTGLTDTQYF
-	TRBV6-6	TRBJ2-3	CASSYTTSSTDTQYF
-	TRBV29-1	TRBJ1-6	CSVLQGLGSPLHF
TRBD2	TRBV7-9	TRBJ2-3	CASSPGLAGVRDTQYF
-	TRBV10-1	TRBJ1-1	CASKGGLNTEAFF
-	TRBV11-3	TRBJ2-3	CASSLGRSGRTDTQYF
-	TRBV6-6	TRBJ1-1	CASRLPSGGEAFF
-	TRBV7-9	TRBJ2-2	CASSLRTSPITGELFF
-	TRBV5-6	TRBJ2-5	CASSFWGGQTQYF
-	TRBV28	TRBJ1-4	CASSPMTGLNEKLFF
-	TRBV29-1	TRBJ1-1	CSVEGEENTEAFF
TRBD1	TRBV19	TRBJ2-7	CASSIQQGNYEQYF
-	TRBV5-1	TRBJ2-7	CASSLGPQYEQYF
-	TRBV10-3	TRBJ1-4	CAISELGTKTNEKLFF
TRBD1	TRBV11-2	TRBJ2-7	CASSLDLGQGLTEQYF
TRBD1	TRBV11-3	TRBJ2-1	CASSRFHGQGGLNEQFF
-	TRBV29-1	TRBJ1-2	CSVRVEGNYGYTF
TRBD1	TRBV18	TRBJ2-7	CASSLRTGEKGYEQYF
TRBD1	TRBV13	TRBJ1-1	CASGDRVRAFF
-	TRBV7-8	TRBJ2-1	CASSVGDLNEQFF